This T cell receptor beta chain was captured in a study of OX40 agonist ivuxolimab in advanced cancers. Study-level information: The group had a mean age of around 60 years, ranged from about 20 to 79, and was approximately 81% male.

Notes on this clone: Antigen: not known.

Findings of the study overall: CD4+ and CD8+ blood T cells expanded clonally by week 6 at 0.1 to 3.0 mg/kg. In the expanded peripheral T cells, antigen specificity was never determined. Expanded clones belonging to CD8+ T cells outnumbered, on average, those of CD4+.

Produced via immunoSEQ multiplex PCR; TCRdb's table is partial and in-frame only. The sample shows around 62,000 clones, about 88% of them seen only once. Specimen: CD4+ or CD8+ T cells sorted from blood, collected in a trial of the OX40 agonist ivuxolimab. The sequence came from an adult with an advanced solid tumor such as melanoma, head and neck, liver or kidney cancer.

CDR3 sequence reads: CASSYSATGGRGGYTF. CDR3 sequence (DNA): TGTGCCAGCAGTTACTCCGCTACAGGGGGTCGGGGCGGCTACACCTTC. This chain joins TRBV6-5 and TRBJ1-2, with 8 bases aligning to TRBD1. CDR1 and CDR2 (germline): MNHEY, SVGAGI. The CDR3 sequence is 16 residues long. V dropped 0 bases and J dropped 8; count of bases not matched to a gene: 11.